These 15 T cell receptor beta chains were sequenced from one sample in a study of CD8 T cells in ankylosing spondylitis listed by TCRdb under 2017. The study at large found these results: A TCR beta motif made up of fewer than 10 highly homologous amino acid variants appeared to be characteristic of blood from ankylosing spondylitis patients.

Their antigens are not known. The library was built by means of 5' RACE. The sequencing machine was an Illumina HiSeq 2500. Using fastp trimming at Q25 and MiXCR clonotype assembly, TCRdb reanalyzed the public sequencing data and kept in-frame beta chains. Rows with a matching CDR3 protein are joined into one entry that keeps the most common DNA and genes. A total of fewer than 650,000 distinct CDR3 sequences appear in this sample, approximately 11% of them only once. The ten largest clones take up around 7% of the sample. Specimen: blood, either unsorted or a sorted T cell fraction (not recorded which). The receptor source for this set is a male donor with ankylosing spondylitis.

Many counts were recorded for this clonotype. The chain carries TRBV12-3 or TRBV12-4 and TRBJ2-1, with 12 bases fitting TRBD2. V trimming: 6 bases; J trimming: 4 bases; junction bases outside the gene matches: 4. CDR3 length: 15 residues. The CDR3 loop is CASSLTSGRYNEQFF. For the CDR3, the DNA is TGTGCCAGCAGCCTTACTAGCGGGAGGTACAATGAGCAGTTCTTC.

This clonotype was recorded a few times. The chain uses TRBV20-1 and TRBJ2-3; D perhaps matches TRBD1 (5 bases). Germline values: CDR1 DFQATT, CDR2 SNEGSKA (reference sequence). The germline V and J ends were trimmed by 5 bases and 0 bases, with 15 bases remaining between them. This CDR3 region has 15 residues. CDR3 in DNA: TGCAGTGCTTATACTCTTGGGGCTAGCACAGATACGCAGTATTTT. As protein: CSAYTLGASTDTQYF.

This clonotype has just a few counts. The chain is built from TRBV10-1 and TRBJ2-5; the D gene is possibly TRBD2 (5 bases). Germline V lookup: CDR1 WNHNN, CDR2 SYGVQD (reference sequence). The CDR3 runs 14 residues. The V and J ends lost 4 bases and 5 bases respectively, with 14 bases between them. The CDR3 DNA reads TGCGCCAGCAGTGGGTTGGGCCCGGGGGAGACCCAGTACTTC. Residues: CASSGLGPGETQYF.

This clonotype was found many times. V and J are TRBV5-1 and TRBJ2-1; 7 nucleotides match TRBD2. Trimming cost V 6 bases and J 2 bases; bases outside gene matches: 5. The germline CDR1 and CDR2 sequences are SGHRS and YFSETQ. The CDR3 spans 14 residues. The CDR3, as DNA: TGCGCCAGCACTAGCGGCAATCCCTACAATGAGCAGTTCTTC. Translation: CASTSGNPYNEQFF.

This chain connects TRBV29-1 to TRBJ1-1; possibly TRBD1 for D (6 bases). Germline V gives CDR1 SQVTM, CDR2 ANQGSEA. V was pared by 2 bases and J by 1 base, with 8 bases between. The CDR3 contains 13 residues. The CDR3 nucleotides read TGCAGCGTTGAACGGGGGCCGAACACTGAAGCTTTCTTT. This encodes CSVERGPNTEAFF.

The chain links TRBV9 to TRBJ2-7; perhaps TRBD2 as D (6 bases). V dropped 0 bases and J dropped 5 bases, with 18 bases sitting between them. This CDR3 comprises 16 residues. Germline-derived CDR1 and CDR2 are SGDLS and YYNGEE. CDR3 protein: CASSVDPTSFVNEQYF. Written as DNA, the CDR3 is TGTGCCAGCAGCGTAGACCCTACTAGCTTCGTCAACGAGCAGTACTTC.

This clonotype has more than one count but fewer than ten. The chain joins TRBV20-1 to TRBJ2-2, with D hard to call. The germline V gene has CDR1 DFQATT and CDR2 SNEGSKA (reference sequence). Trimming shortened V by 0 bases and J by 6 bases, and 5 bases separated the two germline ends. The CDR3 covers 12 residues. The CDR3 DNA reads as TGCAGTGCTAGAGATCGCCCCGGGGAGCTGTTTTTT. Its translation: CSARDRPGELFF.

The gene calls are TRBV2 and TRBJ2-5, with 7 bases aligning to TRBD1. The CDR3 has 13 amino acids. In germline, CDR1 is SNHLY, CDR2 FYNNEI. V was pared by 7 bases and J by 2 bases, with 4 bases of the junction left unmatched. The CDR3 region is CASKGGQQETQYF. The CDR3 bases are TGTGCCAGCAAAGGGGGCCAACAAGAGACCCAGTACTTC.

This chain joins TRBV7-2 and TRBJ1-2, with TRBD1 identical over 8 bases. The ends lost 1 base at V and 7 bases at J; junction bases unmatched: 8. CDR3 length: 15 amino acids. Germline loops: CDR1 SGHTA, CDR2 FQGNSA. The CDR3 loop is CASSLGAGGDGGYTF. CDR3 nucleotides: TGTGCCAGCAGCTTAGGGGCAGGGGGCGATGGTGGCTACACCTTC.

The genes are TRBV27 and TRBJ1-5, with 7 positions matching TRBD1. This CDR3 has 14 amino acids. Unmatched junction bases numbered 4, after V lost 6 bases and J lost 2 bases. CDR1 MNHEY and CDR2 SMNVEV come from the germline V gene (reference sequence). CDR3 loop: CASRSGTGNQPQHF. The DNA of the CDR3 is TGTGCCAGCAGATCCGGGACAGGCAATCAGCCCCAGCATTTT.

This clonotype was counted many times. The rearrangement uses TRBV5-6 and TRBJ1-5; possible D gene TRBD1, 5 bases. The germline V and J ends were trimmed by 0 bases and 5 bases, with 9 bases remaining between them. CDR1 and CDR2 (germline): SGHDT, YYEEEE. This CDR3 has 14 residues. The DNA of the CDR3 is TGTGCCAGCAGCTTGGCAGGGAGGGATCAGCCCCAGCATTTT. This codes for CASSLAGRDQPQHF. The full variable domain, its missing parts supplied by reference TRBV5-6 and TRBJ1-5, is DAGVTQSPTHLIKTRGQQVTLRCSPKSGHDTVSWYQQALGQGPQFIFQYYEEEERQRGNFPDRFSGHQFPNYSSELNVNALLLGDSALYLCASSLAGRDQPQHFGDGTRLSIL.

This clonotype has more than one count but fewer than ten. The chain employs TRBV5-1 and TRBJ1-1, with a weak D call TRBD1 (5 bases). The CDR3 runs 14 residues. Trimming shortened V by 4 bases and J by 3 bases, and 13 bases separated the two germline ends. Germline CDR1 reads SGHRS; CDR2 reads YFSETQ. CDR3 in DNA: TGCGCCAGCAGCCTGGCCGGGGGTCACACTGAAGCTTTCTTT. The encoded protein is CASSLAGGHTEAFF.

The chain couples TRBV27 to TRBJ1-2; perhaps TRBD1 as D (6 bases). In germline, CDR1 is MNHEY, CDR2 SMNVEV (reference sequence). The CDR3 is 14 amino acids. V lost 6 bases to trimming and J lost 6 bases, with 17 bases between them. This CDR3 reads CASRPLQGSDGYTF. CDR3 sequence (DNA): TGTGCCAGCAGACCTCTACAGGGTTCGGATGGCTACACCTTC.

The chain couples TRBV25-1 to TRBJ2-6; D unresolved. This CDR3 has 11 residues. The V gene lost 4 bases and the J gene lost 13 bases, with 8 bases spanning the gap. Germline V lookup: CDR1 MGHDK, CDR2 SYGVNS. The CDR3 sequence is CASSAAIVLTF. In DNA, the CDR3 is TGTGCCAGCAGTGCTGCGATTGTCCTGACTTTC. Full variable domain (remainder filled in from reference TRBV25-1 and TRBJ2-6): EADIYQTPRYLVIGTGKKITLECSQTMGHDKMYWYQQDPGMELHLIHYSYGVNSTEKGDLSSESTVSRIRTEHFPLTLESARPSHTSQYLCASSAAIVLTFGAGSRLTVL.

This clonotype occurred a few times. The rearrangement joins TRBV19 to TRBJ1-1, with D possibly being TRBD1 (6 bases). The CDR3 has 13 residues. Germline V lookup: CDR1 LNHDA, CDR2 SQIVND (reference sequence). Trimming pared 5 bases from V and 6 bases from J, leaving 13 bases between. CDR3: CASSWREGAEAFF. CDR3 nucleotide sequence: TGTGCCAGTAGTTGGAGGGAGGGGGCTGAAGCTTTCTTT.